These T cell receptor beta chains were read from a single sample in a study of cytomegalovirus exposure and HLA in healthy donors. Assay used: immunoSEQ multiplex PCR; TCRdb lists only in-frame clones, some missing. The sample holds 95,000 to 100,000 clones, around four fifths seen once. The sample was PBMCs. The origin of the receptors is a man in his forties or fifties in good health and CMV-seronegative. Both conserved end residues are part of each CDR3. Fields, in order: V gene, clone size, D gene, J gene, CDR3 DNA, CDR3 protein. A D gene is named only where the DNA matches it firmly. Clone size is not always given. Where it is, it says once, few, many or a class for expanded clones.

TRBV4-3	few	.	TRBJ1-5	TGCGCCAGCAGCCAAGATCATCGGAGTCAGCCCCAGCATTTT	CASSQDHRSQPQHF
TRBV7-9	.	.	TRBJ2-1	TGTGCCAGCAGCTTAAGTACGGTGGTAGATGAGCAGTTCTTC	CASSLSTVVDEQFF
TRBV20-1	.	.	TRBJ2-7	TGCAGTGCATACAGGGACGAGCAGTACTTC	CSAYRDEQYF
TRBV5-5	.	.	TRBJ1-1	TGTGCCAGCAGCTCCCAGGTGAATGGTAGGAACACTGAAGCTTTCTTT	CASSSQVNGRNTEAFF
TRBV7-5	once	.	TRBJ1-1	TGTGCCAGAAGCTTAAAACCCACAATTAGGACAGGGAACACTGAAGCTTTCTTT	CARSLKPTIRTGNTEAFF
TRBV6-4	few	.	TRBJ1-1	TGTGCCAGCAGTGACGGGGGGGATAACACTGAAGCTTTCTTT	CASSDGGDNTEAFF
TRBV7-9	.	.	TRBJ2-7	TGTGCCAGCAGCTTAAGTTTCGAGGGCTACGAGCAGTACTTC	CASSLSFEGYEQYF
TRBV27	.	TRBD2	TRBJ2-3	TGTGCCAGCAGTTTAGGTAGCGGGAATTTAGATACGCAGTATTTT	CASSLGSGNLDTQYF
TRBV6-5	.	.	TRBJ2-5	TGTGCCAGCAGTCGCCTATCCTGGGAGACCCAGTACTTC	CASSRLSWETQYF
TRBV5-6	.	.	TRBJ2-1	TGTGCCAGCAGCTTTTTAGACAGAGACAATGAGCAGTTCTTC	CASSFLDRDNEQFF
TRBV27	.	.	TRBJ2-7	TGTGCCAGCAGTTTCGCGGGGAACTACGAGCAGTACTTC	CASSFAGNYEQYF
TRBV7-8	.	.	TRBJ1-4	TGTGCCAGCAGCTTAGTAGGGGGAAAAGAAAAACTGTTTTTT	CASSLVGGKEKLFF
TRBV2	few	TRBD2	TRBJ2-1	TGTGCCAGCAGTGAAGCGGGACTAGCGGTCTACAATGAGCAGTTCTTC	CASSEAGLAVYNEQFF
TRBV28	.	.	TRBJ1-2	TGTGCCAGCAGTTTGGGAGGGGTCCCTGGCTACACCTTC	CASSLGGVPGYTF
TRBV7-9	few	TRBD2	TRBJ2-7	TGTGCCAGCAGCTTATGGGGACTAGCCCAATACGAGCAGTACTTC	CASSLWGLAQYEQYF
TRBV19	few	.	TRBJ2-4	TGTGCCAGTAGTATAGGCGGGACCATAGCCAAAAACATTCAGTACTTC	CASSIGGTIAKNIQYF
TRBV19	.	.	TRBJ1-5	TGTGCCAGTAGCCCCCTACCCGCAATGGGAGTAGGTCAGCCCCAGCATTTT	CASSPLPAMGVGQPQHF
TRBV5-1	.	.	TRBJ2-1	TGCGCCAGCAGCTTTCCGGGGGATGAGCAGTTCTTC	CASSFPGDEQFF
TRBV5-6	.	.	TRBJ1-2	TGTGCCAGCAGCTTGTTTTCTCATGGCTACACCTTC	CASSLFSHGYTF
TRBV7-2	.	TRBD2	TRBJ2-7	TGTGCCAGCAGCTCCGAGAGAGCGGGAGGGCCCTACGAGCAGTACTTC	CASSSERAGGPYEQYF
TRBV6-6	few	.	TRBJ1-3	TGTGCCAGCTATGGAAACACCATATATTTT	CASYGNTIYF
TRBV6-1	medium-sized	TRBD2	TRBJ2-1	TGTGCCAGCAGTGAAGGACGGGGGGAACCCTACAATGAGCAGTTCTTC	CASSEGRGEPYNEQFF
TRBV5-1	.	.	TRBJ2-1	TGCGCCAGCAGCTTGGGCGGCCCCGGCAATGAGCAGTTCTTC	CASSLGGPGNEQFF
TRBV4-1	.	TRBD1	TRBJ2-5	TGCGCCAGCAGCCAAGCCCGAACAGGGGGCGAACAAGAGACCCAGTACTTC	CASSQARTGGEQETQYF
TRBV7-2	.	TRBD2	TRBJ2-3	TGTGCCAGCAGGTCCCGCAGCGGGATCACAGATACGCAGTATTTT	CASRSRSGITDTQYF
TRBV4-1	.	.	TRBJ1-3	TGCGCCAGCAGCCCGCCGGGGTTGGGAAACACCATATATTTT	CASSPPGLGNTIYF
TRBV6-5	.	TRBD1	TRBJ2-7	TGTGCCAGCCGGGACAGGGGAGACGAGCAGTACTTC	CASRDRGDEQYF
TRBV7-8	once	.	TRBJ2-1	TGTGCCAGCGGGCGGGATCTTGAGCAGTTCTTC	CASGRDLEQFF
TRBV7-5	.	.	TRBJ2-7	TGTGCCAGAAGCGGACAGGGTTACCCTACCTACGAGCAGTACTTC	CARSGQGYPTYEQYF
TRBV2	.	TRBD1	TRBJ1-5	TGTGCCAGCAGTGAAACAGGGGGCCATCAGCCCCAGCATTTT	CASSETGGHQPQHF
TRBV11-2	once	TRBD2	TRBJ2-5	TGTGCCAGCAGCACCGGGACTAGCGGGAGGGCCGTCTTACAAGAGACCCAGTACTTC	CASSTGTSGRAVLQETQYF
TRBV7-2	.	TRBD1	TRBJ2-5	TGTGCCAGCAGCTTAGCGGGAATCCGGGACAGGGATCAAGAGACCCAGTACTTC	CASSLAGIRDRDQETQYF